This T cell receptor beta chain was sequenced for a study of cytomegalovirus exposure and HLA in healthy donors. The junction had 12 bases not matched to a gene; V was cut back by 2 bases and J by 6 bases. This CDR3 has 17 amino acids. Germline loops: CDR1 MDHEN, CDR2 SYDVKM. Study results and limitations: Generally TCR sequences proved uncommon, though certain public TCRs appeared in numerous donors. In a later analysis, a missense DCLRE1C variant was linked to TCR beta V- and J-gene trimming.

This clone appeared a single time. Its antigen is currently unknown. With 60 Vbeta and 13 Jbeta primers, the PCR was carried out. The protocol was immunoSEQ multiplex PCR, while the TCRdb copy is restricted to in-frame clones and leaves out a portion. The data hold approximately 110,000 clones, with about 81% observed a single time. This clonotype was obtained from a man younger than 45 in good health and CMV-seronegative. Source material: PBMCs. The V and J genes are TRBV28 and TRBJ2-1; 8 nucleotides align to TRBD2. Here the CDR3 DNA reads TGTGCCAGCAGTTTACTCTCCTGGCGGGAGGTCGGCAATGAGCAGTTCTTC. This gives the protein CASSLLSWREVGNEQFF.